Sequencing of this T cell receptor beta chain was carried out in a study of T and B cells in COVID-19 patients. Whole-study context: Blood was sampled from COVID-19 patients who were either actively infected or recovered. Study-level points and caveats: Highly clonal in active COVID-19, TRB repertoires exceeded healthy-donor diversity and richness at recovery.

BIOMED2 TRB-A/B primer pools were used in multiplex TRB PCR. TCRdb redid the calling of the multiplex PCR reads with MiXCR, one entry per CDR3 protein. The sample includes around 1,200 distinct CDR3 sequences, under 30% of them seen just once. Germline V gene lookup returns CDR1 LNHDA and CDR2 SQIVND (reference sequence). This CDR3 comprises 17 residues. V gave up 0 bases and J gave up 5 bases, with 20 bases separating them. This clonotype is categorized as large. Antigen specificity is unknown. From blood, about 240-550 ng of genomic DNA served as TRB template. The receptor's source is a human donor with active COVID-19. The source material was blood. The chain links TRBV19 to TRBJ2-7; maybe TRBD1 (6 bases). The CDR3: CASSIDRPRTGLDEQYF. CDR3 nucleotide sequence: TGTGCCAGTAGTATAGATCGTCCCCGAACAGGGCTCGACGAGCAGTACTTC.